This T cell receptor beta chain was identified during a study of shared clonotypes between healthy human individuals (dated by TCRdb to the early 2020s). For the wider study: The cohort comprised a couple of women and three men aged 18 to 49 years. To increase sequencing depth and limit assay-specific biases, TCR repertoire library preparation and sequencing were carried out by different laboratories using diverse techniques. For each donor, CD4 naive and CD4 memory were each run on three plates, CD8 naive on two plates, and CD8 memory on one plate. Between about 0.8 and 8.9 billion PBMCs per donor were obtained by leukapheresis. The study deeply sequenced blood TCR repertoires of several healthy adults to estimate repertoire size and the extent of clonotype sharing between individuals. Results the study describes overall, beyond this receptor: Because the study included only a small number of donors, the genetic and exposure-history diversity represented was limited. Pairwise subsampling indicated that sequencing depth was expected to affect the degree of clonotype sharing among donors. Clonotypes shared by all four sorted-subset donors showed higher generation probabilities than non-shared clonotypes. Sampling was restricted to blood, and TCR repertoires in tissue are likely to differ from TCR repertoires in blood. Incomplete sequencing was indicated by rarefaction of sorted-subset datasets, despite the large sequencing depth. Estimated clonotype richness was generally larger for naive than for memory subsets. About 5% of naive CD4, 3% to 3.5% of naive CD8, 2% to 2.5% of memory CD4, and about 0.4% of memory CD8 clonotypes were shared across a few donors.

Counted from cysteine to phenylalanine, this CDR3 has 15 amino acids. Kept here is only the CDR3 DNA, which spans 45 bases and is read in frame from base 1. Per the germline V gene (reference sequence), MNHEY is the CDR1 and SMNVEV is the CDR2. V loses 5 bases, J loses 2 bases, and the germline ends lie 14 bases apart. For this clone: Its antigen is currently not known. No much larger clonotype is one base removed from it; base qualities were not supplied.

TCR CDR3 regions were amplified from genomic DNA by multiplex PCR using the deep immunoSEQ assay. For each cell subset, the extracted genomic DNA was distributed evenly across all wells of several immunoSEQ 96-well plates, and each plate served as one replicate. For sorted subsets, 150 to 250 ng of genomic DNA, equivalent to 25,000 to 35,000 T cell genomes, went into each replicate PCR. Purified libraries were quantified with a Qubit 3.0 fluorometer, sized on a Bioanalyzer 2100, and re-quantified with the KAPA Library Quantification kit. Each immunoSEQ 96-well plate was sequenced on its own single-read 150-cycle Illumina NextSeq 550 flow cell. Per the original workflow: The immunoSEQ output contained only junctional sequences without quality scores, so filtering could not match that applied to full-length reads. To assign V/J genes and CDR3, sequences were annotated against IMGT germline references using PyIR, a Python wrapper for IgBLAST v1.9. Reads were filtered out if the reads had weak V/J assignments (E-value above 1e-6), no CDR3, stop codons, out-of-frame junctions, or ambiguous translated residues. V3J clonotypes were defined as sequences sharing an identical inferred V gene, J gene, and CDR3 amino acid sequence. Percentage overlap between repertoires was computed as shared unique clonotypes divided by the size of the smaller repertoire. Richness of each repertoire was evaluated using RTK rarefaction, the Chao1 estimator, and Recon v2.1 estimates of unobserved clonotypes. For all TCRbeta clonotypes obtained by the gDNA method from four donors, generation probabilities were computed with OLGA. Entries here come from immuneACCESS through TCRdb and include only in-frame sequences with V and J called. Some clones fail to appear in such tables; in the studies checked, an unresolved V gene covers under half of the shortfall, and the cause of the remainder is unknown. V and J calls and clone size are given by that table; D and trimming were obtained from the DNA. The sample yields about 100,000 clones; about 67% were counted once. Roughly 22% of the sample lies in the top ten.

Donors were healthy HIV-negative adults with no recently reported acute infections or vaccinations. Only Caucasian adults living in Nashville, Tennessee, USA were represented among the donors. CD8 memory samples combined magnetically selected CD45RO+ cells with CCR7-negative CD45RA+ effector memory (TemRA) cells. Blood was obtained by leukapheresis, after which PBMCs were separated by Ficoll-Histopaque density gradient centrifugation and cryopreserved in liquid nitrogen vapor phase. Purity and quantity of every magnetically sorted T cell population were checked by analytical flow cytometry. Genomic DNA was isolated from each sorted fraction and quantified by UV absorbance on a Nanodrop 2000c.

The sequence joins TRBV27 to TRBJ2-3; the D region possibly corresponds to TRBD2 (5 bases align). The specimen was memory CD8+ T cells sorted from blood. The cell subset or site label of this sample denotes: CD45RO+ cells pooled with CCR7-negative TemRA cells. The TCR originated in a young woman in good health. The DNA reads TGTGCCAGCAGTGCAATAGCGTCTGTCACAGATACGCAGTATTTT. Its protein product is CASSAIASVTDTQYF.